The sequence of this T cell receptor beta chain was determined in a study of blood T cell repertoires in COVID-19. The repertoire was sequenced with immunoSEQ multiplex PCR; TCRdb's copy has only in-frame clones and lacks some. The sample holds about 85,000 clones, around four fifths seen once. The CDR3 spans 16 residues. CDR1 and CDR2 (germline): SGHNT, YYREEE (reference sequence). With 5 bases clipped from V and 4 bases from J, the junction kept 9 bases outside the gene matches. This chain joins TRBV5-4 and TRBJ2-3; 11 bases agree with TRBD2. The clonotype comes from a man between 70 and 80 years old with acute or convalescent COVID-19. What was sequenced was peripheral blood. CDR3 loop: CASRTYSGGESDTQYF. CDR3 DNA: TGTGCCAGCAGGACTTATAGCGGGGGGGAATCAGATACGCAGTATTTT.